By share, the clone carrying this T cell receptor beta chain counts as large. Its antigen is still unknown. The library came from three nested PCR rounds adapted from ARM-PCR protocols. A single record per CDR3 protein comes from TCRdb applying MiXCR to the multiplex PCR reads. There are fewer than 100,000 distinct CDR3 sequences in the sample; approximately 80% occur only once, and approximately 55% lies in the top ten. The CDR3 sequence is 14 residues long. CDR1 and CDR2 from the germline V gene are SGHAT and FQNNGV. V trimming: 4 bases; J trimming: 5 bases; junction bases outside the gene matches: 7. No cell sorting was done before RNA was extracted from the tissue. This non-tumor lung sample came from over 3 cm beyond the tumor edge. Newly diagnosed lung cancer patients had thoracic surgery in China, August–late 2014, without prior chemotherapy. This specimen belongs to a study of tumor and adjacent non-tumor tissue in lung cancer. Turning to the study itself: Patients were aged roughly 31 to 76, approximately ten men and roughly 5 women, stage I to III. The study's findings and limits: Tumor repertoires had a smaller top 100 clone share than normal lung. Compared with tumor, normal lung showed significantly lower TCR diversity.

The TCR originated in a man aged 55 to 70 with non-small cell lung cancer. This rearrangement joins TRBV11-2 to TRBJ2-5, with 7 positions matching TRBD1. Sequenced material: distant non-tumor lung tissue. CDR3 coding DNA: TGTGCCAGCAGCTCCGGACAGGTTCTGGAGACCCAGTACTTC. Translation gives CASSSGQVLETQYF.